Given below is one T cell receptor (beta chain) in context. The sample belongs to a study of cytotoxic CD8 clonotypes in ibrutinib-treated CLL. The germline CDR1 and CDR2 sequences are ENHRY and SYGVKD. Trimming cost V 3 bases and J 2 bases, with 8 bases left between them. The CDR3 has 13 amino acids. Libraries were prepared by immunoSEQ multiplex PCR; TCRdb keeps only in-frame clonotypes and omits some of them. The sample lists some 43,000 clones, 60% to 80% occurring once. This TCR came from a human donor with chronic lymphocytic leukemia. Sequenced here: PBMCs, sampled after 12 months of ibrutinib treatment. The gene calls are TRBV10-3 and TRBJ2-7; possible D gene TRBD2, 6 bases. For the CDR3, the DNA is TGTGCCATCAGTGACGGAGGGACCTACGAGCAGTACTTC. Its translation: CAISDGGTYEQYF.